The 2 T cell receptor beta chains reported below all come from one sample, sequenced in a study of blood T cell repertoires in COVID-19 (dated by TCRdb to the early 2020s). The library was produced with the immunoSEQ multiplex PCR assay. The source is immuneACCESS, and TCRdb retained only in-frame sequences with V and J called. Part of the clones is not carried over; for the studies checked, unresolved V genes explain less than half of this, and the remainder is unexplained. The sample table holds 200,000 to 250,000 clones, of which approximately 84% were seen once. Jointly, the top ten make up over 0.95% of the sample. Sequencing was performed on peripheral blood. The source of these receptors is a man aged 40-55 years with acute or convalescent COVID-19.

The genes are TRBV7-9 and TRBJ1-2; D gene unclear. Looked up from germline, CDR1 is SEHNR and CDR2 is FQNEAQ (reference sequence). V dropped 5 bases and J dropped 6 bases, with 16 bases sitting between them. The CDR3 totals 14 residues. For the CDR3, the DNA is TGTGCCAGCAGCCCCCCTCCCGGAGGAGATGGCTACACCTTC. Translating it yields CASSPPPGGDGYTF.

The rearrangement uses TRBV7-7 and TRBJ1-1; D is undetermined. V lost 5 bases and J 1 base, leaving 8 bases between the germline ends. CDR1 and CDR2 from the germline V gene are SSHAT and FNYEAQ (reference sequence). This CDR3 is built from 13 residues. The CDR3 sequence: CASSPLGNTEAFF. CDR3 coding DNA: TGTGCCAGCAGCCCCCTCGGGAACACTGAAGCTTTCTTT.